Given below is one T cell receptor (beta chain) in context. As yet, its antigen is unknown. The entry originates in a study of CD8 T cells in ankylosing spondylitis. Overall study results and limits: Reportedly, matched ankylosing spondylitis synovial fluid was significantly enriched for disease-linked clones. Ankylosing spondylitis blood appeared to be characterized by a TCR beta motif of about 8 highly homologous variants. A subset of motif variants has previously been described in the synovial fluid and blood of reactive arthritis.

Quantitative molecular-barcoded 5'-RACE generated the TCR beta libraries. TCRdb processed the 5' RACE reads anew with MiXCR; each CDR3 protein has one entry. The table records 650,000 to 800,000 distinct CDR3 sequences, around 20% of them present only once. This clonotype originated in a male donor with ankylosing spondylitis. Sequenced sample: blood, either unsorted or a sorted T cell fraction (not recorded which).

The CDR3 is CASSLFASMNTEAFF. The DNA for the CDR3 is TGCGCCAGCAGCTTGTTTGCGAGTATGAACACTGAAGCTTTCTTT. V and J are TRBV5-1 and TRBJ1-1, with D unresolved. The CDR3 is 15 residues long. V lost 1 base and J lost 0, with 10 bases in between. In germline, CDR1 is SGHRS, CDR2 YFSETQ.